This T cell receptor beta chain was sequenced in a study of CD8 T cell repertoires and HIV-1 epitope variants. Turning to the study itself: Enriched T cells were co-cultured with equal numbers of autologous T cell-negative antigen-presenting cells.

Here immunoSEQ multiplex PCR was the method, and the copy in TCRdb shows in-frame clones only, minus some. The sample holds some 4,100 clones, about 72% seen once. Per the germline V gene, CDR1 is MDHEN and CDR2 is SYDVKM. Deletions cut 6 bases from V and 4 bases from J, with 6 bases between. This CDR3 comprises 11 residues. Details on this clone: The antigen is unknown.

The chain carries TRBV28 and TRBJ1-1; D remains unclear. The sample consisted of cultured CD8+ T cells derived from PBMCs. This sequence originates from a male donor with HIV. CDR3 nucleotide sequence: TGTGCCAGCAGCTGGGGCACTGAAGCTTTCTTT. Its protein is CASSWGTEAFF.